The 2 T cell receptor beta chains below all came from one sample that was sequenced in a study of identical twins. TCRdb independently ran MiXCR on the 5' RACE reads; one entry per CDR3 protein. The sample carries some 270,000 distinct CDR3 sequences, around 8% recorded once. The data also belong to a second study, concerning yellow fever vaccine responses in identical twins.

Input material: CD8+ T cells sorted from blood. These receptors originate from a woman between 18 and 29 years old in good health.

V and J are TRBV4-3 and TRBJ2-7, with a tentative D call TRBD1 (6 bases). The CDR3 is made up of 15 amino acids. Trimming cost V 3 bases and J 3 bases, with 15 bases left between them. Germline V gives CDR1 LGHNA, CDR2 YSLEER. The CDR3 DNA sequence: TGCGCCAGCAGCCAGACGACGGACAGTTTCTACGAGCAGTACTTC. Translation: CASSQTTDSFYEQYF.

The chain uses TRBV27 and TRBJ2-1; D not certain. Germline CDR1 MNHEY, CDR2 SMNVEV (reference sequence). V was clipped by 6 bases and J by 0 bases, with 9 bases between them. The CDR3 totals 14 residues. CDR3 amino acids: CASSEHSSYNEQFF. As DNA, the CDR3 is TGTGCCAGCAGCGAACATAGCTCCTACAATGAGCAGTTCTTC.